What follows describes a single T cell receptor (beta chain). The table came from immunoSEQ multiplex PCR; TCRdb's copy has only in-frame clones and leaves some out. The sample has some 100,000 clones, approximately 83% seen once. The sample is drawn from a study of radiation and T cells in renal cell carcinoma. Time point: baseline pretreatment blood. Stated treatment: 15 Gy SBRT to primary tumor, nephrectomy 4 weeks later. After SBRT, blood was collected at 2 and 4 weeks, plus baseline. The tumor was a clear cell renal cell carcinoma. From germline, CDR1 is SSHAT and CDR2 FNYEAQ (reference sequence). Trimming removed 3 bases at V and 1 base at J, with 15 bases between. The CDR3 has 16 amino acids.

This clonotype originated in a man between 60 and 75 years old with renal cell carcinoma. The chain is built from TRBV7-7 and TRBJ2-5; D could derive from TRBD1 or TRBD2 (5 bases each). This specimen consisted of blood, obtained from a patient whose treatment included radiotherapy and nephrectomy. In nucleotides, the CDR3 is TGTGCCAGCAGCTTGGGATTGGGACCCACCCAAGAGACCCAGTACTTC. Amino acid sequence: CASSLGLGPTQETQYF.